The clone carrying this TCR beta chain came up a few times. Its matching antigen is unknown. Donation came from healthy Caucasian individuals in Russia who were aged 6 to 90. Isolating PBMCs gave at least 6 million of these cells per sample. The data were taken from a study of blood T cells in healthy people across ages. After removal of 5 bases from V and 5 bases from J, the junction contained 8 bases not matched to a gene. The germline V gene encodes CDR1 LGHNA and CDR2 YNFKEQ. The CDR3 has 14 amino acids. Study-wide results and limits: Roughly linear age-related decline in beta diversity appeared, significant by age approximately 41.

Sample-barcoded 5' priming and a J-beta primer mix drove a second PCR of roughly 7 to 11 cycles. Each TCR beta cDNA got a 12-nucleotide random molecular identifier. Each CDR3 protein gets one entry after TCRdb re-called the 5' RACE reads with MiXCR. The sample contains 910,000 or so distinct CDR3 sequences, roughly 51% of which appear only once. This sequence joins TRBV4-2 and TRBJ1-2, with TRBD1 matching over 7 bases. The receptor was derived from a woman in her fifties or sixties in good health. The sequenced sample consisted of blood. The CDR3 DNA reads as TGTGCCAGCAGCAGGGACACAGGGGATTATGGCTACACCTTC. Translation gives CASSRDTGDYGYTF.